A selection of T cell receptor beta chains follows, all from one sample in a study of cytomegalovirus exposure and HLA in healthy donors. Only in-frame clones appear in the TCRdb table, and some are missing; sequencing was by immunoSEQ multiplex PCR. The sample has 150,000 to 200,000 clones; about 82% are singletons. The sample taken for sequencing was PBMCs. These receptors all come from a woman aged 18-29 years in good health and CMV-seronegative. Both conserved end residues are part of each CDR3. The order of the fields is clone size, V gene, D gene, J gene, CDR3 DNA, CDR3 protein. D genes are given only for firm matches. Clone size is given for some rows only: seen once, a few or many times, or a class if the clone is expanded.

>NA|TRBV5-1|NA|TRBJ1-1
TGCGCCAGCAGCTCCAGGGGAGGGGGCACTGAAGCTTTCTTT
CASSSRGGGTEAFF
>NA|TRBV6-5|NA|TRBJ2-7
TGTGCCAGCAGTCGCCCAGGGGGGACCTACGAGCAGTACTTC
CASSRPGGTYEQYF
>once|TRBV7-3|NA|TRBJ2-5
TGTGCCAGCAGCTTTCAACTCGTACGAAAGACCCAGTACTTC
CASSFQLVRKTQYF
>NA|TRBV14|TRBD1|TRBJ2-5
TGTGCCAGCAGCCGTGGACAGGACTCCCTCCAAGAGACCCAGTACTTC
CASSRGQDSLQETQYF
>NA|TRBV5-1|NA|TRBJ1-1
TGCGCCAGCAGCCTCGAGCGGGGGAACACTGAAGCTTTCTTT
CASSLERGNTEAFF
>NA|TRBV27|TRBD1|TRBJ1-2
TGTGCCAGCAGTTCGGTTCAGACAGGGGACTATGGCTACACCTTC
CASSSVQTGDYGYTF
>NA|TRBV29-1|NA|TRBJ1-1
TGCAGCGCCACGGACACGCATGGAGCTTTCTTT
CSATDTHGAFF
>once|TRBV4-1|NA|TRBJ2-2
TGCGCCAGCAGCCAAGGTTGGACATACGCGAACACCGGGGAGCTGTTTTTT
CASSQGWTYANTGELFF
>many|TRBV19|NA|TRBJ1-4
TGTGCCAGCCTGCGGGATGAAAAACTGTTTTTT
CASLRDEKLFF
>NA|TRBV5-1|NA|TRBJ1-5
TGCGCCAGCAGTTTCGAAACAGGGAACAATCAGCCCCAGCATTTT
CASSFETGNNQPQHF
>few|TRBV6-5|TRBD1|TRBJ2-7
TGTGCCAGCAGGCCAAGGACAGGGGGCGACGAGCAGTACTTC
CASRPRTGGDEQYF
>NA|TRBV5-1|NA|TRBJ2-1
TGCGCCAGCAGCCGCGACGGGTCCTACAATGAGCAGTTCTTC
CASSRDGSYNEQFF
>NA|TRBV13|NA|TRBJ1-3
TGTGCCAGCAGCCCGACGGAGGGTCGGGGAAACACCATATATTTT
CASSPTEGRGNTIYF
>NA|TRBV4-1|TRBD2|TRBJ2-7
TGCGCCAGCAGCCAATTACTAGCGGGCGAAGCCTACGAGCAGTACTTC
CASSQLLAGEAYEQYF
>NA|TRBV11-1|NA|TRBJ2-1
TGTGCCAGCAGCAGTACAGGGAATGAGCAGTTCTTC
CASSSTGNEQFF
>NA|TRBV6-5|TRBD1|TRBJ1-1
TGTGCCAGCGGGGACAGGAACACTGAAGCTTTCTTT
CASGDRNTEAFF
>NA|TRBV9|TRBD1|TRBJ1-1
TGTGCCAGCAGCGCAGGGACAGGGAACACTGAAGCTTTCTTT
CASSAGTGNTEAFF
>NA|TRBV7-3|TRBD2|TRBJ2-5
TGTGCCAGCAGCTTAGTCGGGGGGAAAGAGACCCAGTACTTC
CASSLVGGKETQYF
>NA|TRBV10-1|TRBD1|TRBJ2-7
TGCGCCAGCAGTGGACAGGGCCTTTACGAGCAGTACTTC
CASSGQGLYEQYF
>NA|TRBV29-1|NA|TRBJ2-5
TGCAGCGGGGCGGGGGCCCAAGAGACCCAGTACTTC
CSGAGAQETQYF
>NA|TRBV6-4|NA|TRBJ2-7
TGTGCCAGCACCCGGACTATCCACTCCTACGAGCAGTACTTC
CASTRTIHSYEQYF
>NA|TRBV6-1|NA|TRBJ1-1
TGTGCCAGCAGTGAGGCTGGGGGGGACACTGAAGCTTTCTTT
CASSEAGGDTEAFF
>NA|TRBV6-1|NA|TRBJ2-7
TGTGCCAGCAGCCAAAAGGGGGACGGGGCCTACGAGCAGTACTTC
CASSQKGDGAYEQYF
>NA|TRBV21-1|NA|TRBJ2-7
TGTGCCAGCAGCACCGTTCGCGGGGGACAGGGGGACTACGAGCAGTACTTC
CASSTVRGGQGDYEQYF
>NA|TRBV5-5|TRBD2|TRBJ2-7
TGTGCCAGCAGCTTGAGTAGCGGGAACCCCTACGAGCAGTACTTC
CASSLSSGNPYEQYF
>NA|TRBV5-6|NA|TRBJ2-1
TGTGCCAGCAGCTTGTCTAACGGCAATGAGCAGTTCTTC
CASSLSNGNEQFF
>NA|TRBV7-9|TRBD1|TRBJ1-5
TGTGCCAGCAGCTTAGACGCCAGGGGGTATAGCAATCAGCCCCAGCATTTT
CASSLDARGYSNQPQHF
>once|TRBV25-1|TRBD2|TRBJ2-2
TGTGCCAGCAGTCCAGTGGGACTACAGAACACCGGGGAGCTGTTTTTT
CASSPVGLQNTGELFF
>NA|TRBV27|NA|TRBJ1-2
TGTGCCAGCAGCTTCAGGGGTGTAAGAGGCTACACCTTC
CASSFRGVRGYTF
>NA|TRBV20-1|NA|TRBJ2-1
TGCAGTGCTAGTAGTTACAATGAGCAGTTCTTC
CSASSYNEQFF
>NA|TRBV15|TRBD1|TRBJ1-2
TGTGCCACCAGCAGAGCACCGGGACAGGGAGGTGGCTACACCTTC
CATSRAPGQGGGYTF
>NA|TRBV7-2|NA|TRBJ1-2
TGTGCCAGCAGCTGGAACAGGGAGAAGGATGGCTACACCTTC
CASSWNREKDGYTF
>NA|TRBV19|NA|TRBJ1-5
TGTGCCAGTAGTAACCCCGGACAGTATAGCAATCAGCCCCAGCATTTT
CASSNPGQYSNQPQHF
>NA|TRBV9|TRBD1|TRBJ1-2
TGTGCCAGCAGCGTAGCGTCCGGGACAGTCTATGGCTACACCTTC
CASSVASGTVYGYTF
>NA|TRBV11-2|TRBD1|TRBJ1-5
TGTGCCAGCAGCTTAGATCTCGGACAGGGGAATCAGCCCCAGCATTTT
CASSLDLGQGNQPQHF
>NA|TRBV7-6|TRBD1|TRBJ2-6
TGTGCCAGCAGCTTTAGGGGGCTCCGCTCTGGGGCCAACGTCCTGACTTTC
CASSFRGLRSGANVLTF
>NA|TRBV9|NA|TRBJ1-6
TGTGCCAGCAGCGTAGGGTCGGGGGTTATTAATTCACCCCTCCACTTT
CASSVGSGVINSPLHF
>NA|TRBV18|NA|TRBJ1-1
TGTGCCAGCTCCTCTCAGGGTGGGACTGAAGCTTTCTTT
CASSSQGGTEAFF
>NA|TRBV5-6|NA|TRBJ1-4
TGTGCCAGCAGCTTGTGGGGGCAGGCTAATGAAAAACTGTTTTTT
CASSLWGQANEKLFF
>NA|TRBV10-1|NA|TRBJ2-1
TGCGCCAGCAGTGAGTCGTCTGACCGGGGCTACAATGAGCAGTTCTTC
CASSESSDRGYNEQFF